These 6 T cell receptor beta chains originate from one sample sequenced in a study of cytomegalovirus exposure and HLA in healthy donors. Repertoires were generated with immunoSEQ multiplex PCR, while TCRdb's copy carries only in-frame clones and drops some. The table includes roughly 70,000 clones, 80% to 90% detected once. Source material: PBMCs. The receptors stem from a woman younger than 30 in good health and CMV-seropositive.

This chain links TRBV11-2 with TRBJ1-2, with D perhaps matching TRBD1 (6 bases). V gave up 5 bases and J gave up 4 bases, with 20 bases separating them. The germline V gene encodes CDR1 SGHAT and CDR2 FQNNGV. This CDR3 spans 16 amino acids. This chain's CDR3 is CASSTPYRVGGYGYTF. CDR3 sequence (DNA): TGTGCCAGCAGCACGCCCTACAGGGTTGGGGGCTATGGCTACACCTTC.

The rearrangement joins TRBV28 to TRBJ2-5; 11 bases are a match to TRBD2. The CDR3 runs 15 residues. V dropped 6 bases and J dropped 2; count of bases not matched to a gene: 5. Germline V gene sequence: CDR1 MDHEN, CDR2 SYDVKM. The CDR3 coding sequence is TGTGCCAGCAGCGGACTAGCGGGTACGCAAGAGACCCAGTACTTC. Protein sequence: CASSGLAGTQETQYF.

The chain couples TRBV29-1 to TRBJ2-2; D gene unclear. The germline V gene has CDR1 SQVTM and CDR2 ANQGSEA. The CDR3 covers 13 residues. V was clipped by 7 bases and J by 0 bases, with 9 bases between them. CDR3 DNA sequence: TGCAGCGGGCACAAAGCGAACACCGGGGAGCTGTTTTTT. Translation gives CSGHKANTGELFF.

The chain joins TRBV5-1 to TRBJ1-1, with D possibly TRBD1 on 6 matching bases. Looked up from germline, CDR1 is SGHRS and CDR2 is YFSETQ. Trimming took off 2 bases at V and 0 bases at J, with 14 bases between the two ends. The CDR3 has 16 residues. CDR3 residues: CASSLGIQGVNTEAFF. CDR3 nucleotide sequence: TGCGCCAGCAGCTTAGGGATACAGGGAGTGAACACTGAAGCTTTCTTT.

This clone has just a few counts. The chain recombines TRBV10-3 with TRBJ1-1, with 11 bases fitting TRBD1. From germline, CDR1 is ENHRY and CDR2 SYGVKD. This CDR3 is built from 15 residues. Trimming removed 6 bases from V and 0 bases from J; junction bases left unmatched: 3. The CDR3 sequence: CAIRDRGRVNTEAFF. CDR3 bases: TGTGCCATCAGGGACAGGGGGCGAGTGAACACTGAAGCTTTCTTT.

This rearrangement joins TRBV5-4 to TRBJ2-3; 7 bases map to TRBD2. V was clipped by 2 bases and J by 2 bases; unmatched bases: 5. Germline assignment: CDR1 SGHNT and CDR2 YYREEE (reference sequence). This CDR3 is built from 15 residues. CDR3 residues: CASSFQRGFTDTQYF. The CDR3 DNA reads as TGTGCCAGCAGCTTCCAGCGGGGCTTCACAGATACGCAGTATTTT.